Listed below are T cell receptor beta chains from one sample, sequenced in a study of blood T cell repertoires in COVID-19. Assay: immunoSEQ multiplex PCR; the TCRdb copy retains only in-frame clones and omits some. The profile covers fewer than 250,000 clones, with about 82% appearing a single time and approximately 9.1% taken by the ten largest. Input material: PBMCs or T cells enriched from blood (not recorded which). Source of these receptors: a woman aged 45-60 years with acute COVID-19. The CDR3 runs from the conserved cysteine through the conserved F or W. The D gene is left open where the match is weak. Clone size appears in some rows only: once, few, many, or a class for an expanded clone.

TRBD1 - TRBJ1-1 TRBV18 CASSPLLTGFGDTEAFF TGTGCCAGCTCACCACTCCTGACAGGGTTTGGGGACACTGAAGCTTTCTTT
TRBD1 - TRBJ1-3 TRBV20-1 CSASTGGARNTIYF TGCAGTGCTAGTACAGGGGGCGCGCGAAACACCATATATTTT
- - TRBJ2-7 TRBV6-6 CASRDRPSYEQYF TGTGCCAGCAGAGACAGACCTTCCTACGAGCAGTACTTC
- once TRBJ1-6 TRBV12-3/TRBV12-4 CASSSTGNSPLHF TGTGCCAGCAGTTCGACAGGTAATTCACCCCTCCACTTT
- - TRBJ1-3 TRBV9 CASSGGGESGNTIYF TGTGCCAGCAGCGGAGGGGGGGAGTCTGGAAACACCATATATTTT
- - TRBJ2-3 TRBV30 CAWGRRATDTQYF TGTGCCTGGGGCCGAAGAGCGACAGATACGCAGTATTTT
- once TRBJ1-2 TRBV9 CASSVDEGSGYTF TGTGCCAGCAGCGTAGATGAAGGGAGTGGCTACACCTTC
- - TRBJ1-1 TRBV3-1/TRBV3-2 CASSLQGASTEAFF TGTGCCAGCAGCTTACAGGGTGCCAGTACTGAAGCTTTCTTT
- - TRBJ2-1 TRBV4-2 CASSQDEGLATNNEQFF TGTGCCAGCAGCCAAGATGAGGGGCTAGCGACAAACAATGAGCAGTTCTTC
- - TRBJ1-3 TRBV20-1 CSASGDTIYF TGCAGTGCTAGCGGTGACACCATATATTTT
- - TRBJ1-3 TRBV21-1 CASSPKTGLNGNTIYF TGTGCCAGCAGCCCTAAGACAGGGTTGAATGGAAACACCATATATTTT
- - TRBJ1-3 TRBV9 CASSTTAQGNTIYF TGTGCCAGCAGCACGACAGCGCAGGGAAACACCATATATTTT
- - TRBJ1-1 TRBV2 CASRLQSTGNTEAFF TGTGCCAGCAGATTGCAATCGACAGGGAACACTGAAGCTTTCTTT
- - TRBJ2-2 TRBV30 CAWKFRAGANTGELFF TGTGCCTGGAAATTCCGGGCAGGGGCGAACACCGGGGAGCTGTTTTTT
- - TRBJ1-4 TRBV18 CASSPEGDEKLFF TGTGCCAGCTCACCAGAGGGGGATGAAAAACTGTTTTTT
TRBD2 - TRBJ2-1 TRBV11-2 CASSFPSGGRSYEQFF TGTGCCAGCAGCTTCCCGAGCGGGGGTAGGTCGTATGAGCAGTTCTTC